What follows is one T cell receptor (beta chain) and its context. This specimen comes from a study of shared clonotypes between healthy human individuals. The naive CD8 population came from CD45RO-negative cells selected for CCR7, without terminally differentiated effector memory CD45RA+ cells. The authors loaded 150 to 250 ng DNA, around 32,000 T cell genomes, into sorted-subset replicate PCRs. Authors' processing steps: With immunoSEQ giving junction-only sequences and no quality scores, filtering differed. Clones were sequenced by immunoSEQ multiplex PCR, and TCRdb holds only the in-frame ones, with some missing. V and J calls and clone size are copied from that table; D and trimming were computed from the DNA. The sample records fewer than 700,000 clones, roughly 95% being singletons. Germline V lookup: CDR1 MDHEN, CDR2 SYDVKM. The CDR3 sequence is 14 residues long. Deletions cut 5 bases from V and 2 bases from J, with 13 bases between.

The sequence was collected from a woman in her twenties or thirties in good health. The chain combines TRBV28 with TRBJ2-7, with D possibly being TRBD1 or TRBD2 (5 bases each). What was sequenced was naive CD8+ T cells sorted from blood. CDR3 DNA sequence: TGTGCCAGCAGTGTTCCGGGGCGTACCTACGAGCAGTACTTC. This encodes CASSVPGRTYEQYF.